This TCR beta chain was observed in a study of T cells in Graves' hyperthyroidism and ophthalmopathy (dated by TCRdb to the late 2010s). General notes on the study: Peripheral blood samples were taken at initial diagnosis, before any treatment was given. TCR V-J signatures able to tell the groups apart were searched for in a discovery cohort of 95 to 100 patients, of whom more than 40 had Graves' ophthalmopathy and more than 55 had stable Graves' hyperthyroidism. Prospective prediction of ophthalmopathy was tested in an independent validation cohort of about 19 hyperthyroidism patients and approximately 17 patients who later progressed to ophthalmopathy. For training and testing, the 95 to 100 patients in the discovery cohort were randomly divided in a 7:3 ratio. In roughly six Graves' hyperthyroidism patients, the study also compared T-cell repertoires from thyroid tissue with T-cell repertoires from blood. After blood sampling, hyperthyroidism patients were treated with methimazole at a starting dose of 30 mg daily, and ophthalmopathy patients were treated with high-dose intravenous methylprednisolone. TCR Vbeta CDR3 sequencing of 120 to 150 peripheral blood samples (approximately 44 ophthalmopathy, roughly 72 hyperthyroidism and roughly 17 progressor patients) is reported in the paper. Summary of the overall study and its limitations: Most expanded thyroid clonotypes (frequency above 0.001) were also found in blood, which suggests that blood repertoires may mirror thyroid immune responses. Sample size was not statistically predetermined, and blinding of investigators to group allocation was not performed. Ophthalmopathy was separated from stable hyperthyroidism by a 13 V-J signature model, with approximately 85% sensitivity and about 81% specificity obtained in cross-validation and 80%/75% obtained in testing. In validation, the model predicted progression to ophthalmopathy with 55% to 71% sensitivity and approximately 74% specificity, a median of 6.5 months before onset.

A word on this clonotype: This receptor's antigen is unknown. One base away there is no much larger clone; base qualities are not given.

Amplification of TCR beta CDR3 regions was carried out from RNA transcripts. The TCR CDR3 was subjected to a first round of RT-PCR using the HTBI primer set and the Qiagen OneStep RT-PCR kit. A second multiplex PCR round built the libraries, followed by size selection and purification. Libraries were sequenced paired-end with 100 bp reads on an Illumina HiSeq2000. Per the original workflow: Raw data were processed with SOAPnuke, discarding reads with adapters, uncalled bases, mean Phred below 15, or no exact constant-primer or identifier match. COPE v1.2.5 was used to merge the high-quality paired reads, and each unique nucleotide sequence was defined as a clonotype. MiTCR v1.1 was used to align clonotypes to the IMGT TRBV, TRBD and TRBJ reference segments. The analysis included only V-J combinations with a frequency above 0.0001, which together covered around 99% of the repertoires. The TCS score was defined as F50 (clonal expansion) divided by E x V (chaos), with BLOSUM62-based TCRdist calculated between CDR3 peptides within each V-J. Welch's t-statistics and random forest reduced 450 to 600 V-J features to 10 to 15, which were used in a naive Bayes classifier (R e1071). In TCRdb, the public reads were trimmed at Q25 with fastp and aligned with MiXCR, with productive beta chains retained. Every entry covers one CDR3 protein and lists the most common genes and DNA from its rows. TCRdb's processing, not the study's, gives the V and J calls here. Present in this sample are around 690,000 distinct CDR3 sequences, 15% to 20% of which were seen just once. The top ten hold 15% to 19% of the sample.

Trimming takes 5 bases off V and 1 base off J; junction bases not matched to a gene: 8. From cysteine to phenylalanine, the CDR3 is 16 amino acids long. Only the CDR3 portion is preserved as DNA: 48 bases, with reading frame beginning at the first base. CDR1 and CDR2, looked up from the germline V gene, are SGHTA and FQGNSA. Stable Graves' hyperthyroidism was defined as the absence of progression to ophthalmopathy over 18 months of follow-up. Hyperthyroidism patients were newly diagnosed, had a disease duration of under 2 months, and were aged 18 to 65 years. The study excluded patients with uncontrolled infections, other autoimmune diseases, pregnancy or lactation. Diagnoses relied on clinical symptoms, serum thyroxine and TRAb, thyroid ultrasound and orbital computed tomography. PBMCs were separated from over 9 ml of fresh peripheral blood using Ficoll-Paque density gradient centrifugation. Total RNA was extracted with Trizol reagent, and quality was checked on an Agilent 2100 Bioanalyzer.

The clonotype was recovered from a middle-aged man with Graves' hyperthyroidism. The chain uses TRBV7-2 and TRBJ2-3, with 8 junctional bases fitting TRBD1. The sample taken for sequencing was blood. The DNA sequence reads TGTGCCAGCAGCCCGAAAGGACAGGGCCGCACAGATACGCAGTATTTT. It encodes CASSPKGQGRTDTQYF.